One and the same sample provided the 26 T cell receptor beta chains below, sequenced in a study of blood T cell repertoires in COVID-19. Sequencing used immunoSEQ multiplex PCR; TCRdb keeps in-frame clones, though not all of them. The repertoire holds around 140,000 clones, with roughly nine tenths as singletons. Source material: peripheral blood. The receptor source for this set is a woman in her seventies with COVID-19, enrolled during active disease.

The chain carries TRBV19 and TRBJ2-7, with 9 positions matching TRBD1. The CDR3 loop spans 14 amino acids. Germline V lookup: CDR1 LNHDA, CDR2 SQIVND (reference sequence). After removal of 8 bases from V and 6 bases from J, the junction contained 11 bases not matched to a gene. DNA for the CDR3: TGTGCCAGTTCCGGATCCGGGACAGGGTCCGAGCAGTACTTC. Its protein product is CASSGSGTGSEQYF.

The gene calls are TRBV25-1 and TRBJ1-2; D might be TRBD1 (5 bases). The ends were cut back, 5 bases at V and 2 bases at J, with 12 bases in the middle. Germline CDR1 reads MGHDK; CDR2 reads SYGVNS. The CDR3 is 14 residues long. The CDR3: CASSPQGGNYGYTF. In DNA, the CDR3 is TGTGCCAGCAGTCCCCAGGGAGGCAACTATGGCTACACCTTC.

The chain uses TRBV30 and TRBJ2-7, with 9 bases lining up with TRBD1. The CDR3 sequence is 13 residues long. Germline V gene data show CDR1 as GTSNPN and CDR2 as SVGIG (reference sequence). V dropped 3 bases and J dropped 6; count of bases not matched to a gene: 6. CDR3: CAWRGTGSGEQYF. Written as DNA, the CDR3 is TGTGCCTGGAGGGGGACAGGGAGTGGCGAGCAGTACTTC.

This chain uses TRBV5-1 with TRBJ2-3; 9 bases are shared with TRBD1. V trimming: 1 base; J trimming: 5 bases; junction bases outside the gene matches: 5. Germline loops: CDR1 SGHRS, CDR2 YFSETQ. CDR3 size: 15 residues. The CDR3 protein is CASSLSDRGRDTQYF. The CDR3 nucleotides read TGCGCCAGCAGCTTGTCGGACAGGGGCCGAGATACGCAGTATTTT.

The V gene is TRBV15, the J gene TRBJ1-2, with 7 bases matching TRBD1. CDR1 and CDR2 (germline): LNHNV, YYDKDF (reference sequence). The length of the CDR3 is 12 residues. V lost 0 bases and J lost 11; bases outside the gene matches: 3. In nucleotides, the CDR3 is TGTGCCACCAGCAGAGAGACAGGGAGTTACACCTTC. Translating it yields CATSRETGSYTF. The full variable domain, with the rest looked up from reference TRBV15 and TRBJ1-2, is DAMVIQNPRYQVTQFGKPVTLSCSQTLNHNVMYWYQQKSSQAPKLLFHYYDKDFNNEADTPDNFQSRRPNTSFCFLDIRSPGLGDTAMYLCATSRETGSYTFGSGTRLTVV.

The chain carries TRBV30 and TRBJ1-2; D is perhaps TRBD1 (6 bases). The CDR3 totals 14 residues. Germline V gene data show CDR1 as GTSNPN and CDR2 as SVGIG (reference sequence). V was cut by 1 base and J by 6 bases, with 15 bases left in between. In DNA form, the CDR3 reads TGTGCCTGGAGTGGAAGGGGGAGGGAGGATGGCTACACCTTC. Residues: CAWSGRGREDGYTF.

The genes are TRBV7-9 and TRBJ2-5; no clear D gene. The V gene's germline CDR1 is SEHNR and CDR2 FQNEAQ (reference sequence). The V gene lost 1 base and the J gene lost 10 bases, with 7 bases spanning the gap. This CDR3 spans 11 amino acids. CDR3 protein: CASSLDTGQYF. The CDR3 DNA reads as TGTGCCAGCAGCTTAGATACGGGCCAGTACTTC.

CDR3 loop: CASSFSAAYEQYF. In DNA, the CDR3 is TGCGCCAGCAGCTTTTCCGCAGCCTACGAGCAGTACTTC. The rearrangement links TRBV5-1 to TRBJ2-7; D not certain. The CDR3 runs to 13 residues. Germline V CDR1 and CDR2: SGHRS, YFSETQ. Trimming left V 2 bases short and J 2 bases short, with 8 bases between.

The V and J genes are TRBV28 and TRBJ1-1; tentative D call: TRBD1 (6 bases). V gave up 6 bases and J gave up 11 bases, with 13 bases separating them. This CDR3 has 11 amino acids. CDR1 MDHEN and CDR2 SYDVKM come from the germline V gene. CDR3 in amino acids: CASSTGMDAFF. DNA for the CDR3: TGTGCCAGCAGCACAGGGATGGATGCTTTCTTT. The complete variable domain, with remaining parts taken from reference TRBV28 and TRBJ1-1, reads DVKVTQSSRYLVKRTGEKVFLECVQDMDHENMFWYRQDPGLGLRLIYFSYDVKMKEKGDIPEGYSVSREKKERFSLILESASTNQTSMYLCASSTGMDAFFGQGTRLTVV.

The chain uses TRBV5-4 and TRBJ2-2; D perhaps matches TRBD2 (5 bases). The CDR3 runs 14 residues. Germline V gene sequence: CDR1 SGHNT, CDR2 YYREEE (reference sequence). V lost 1 base to trimming and J lost 5 bases, with 9 bases between them. The CDR3 DNA follows: TGTGCCAGCAGCTTGAGCGGCGGGACCGGGGAGCTGTTTTTT. It yields the protein CASSLSGGTGELFF. The whole variable domain, remainder taken from reference TRBV5-4 and TRBJ2-2, is ETGVTQSPTHLIKTRGQQVTLRCSSQSGHNTVSWYQQALGQGPQFIFQYYREEENGRGNFPPRFSGLQFPNYSSELNVNALELDDSALYLCASSLSGGTGELFFGEGSRLTVL.

This clone appeared a few times. The rearrangement joins TRBV6-1 to TRBJ1-2, with 7 bases that match TRBD1. Trimming took 3 bases from V and 3 from J; bases not matched to a gene: 10. The CDR3 extends over 16 amino acids. Germline V gene data show CDR1 as MNHNS and CDR2 as SASEGT. The CDR3 DNA sequence: TGTGCCAGCAGTGATAGGCAGGGGGGAACGGACTATGGCTACACCTTC. Residues: CASSDRQGGTDYGYTF.

The V call is TRBV18, the J call TRBJ1-4; the match to TRBD1 covers 11 bases. This CDR3 contains 14 residues. V was clipped by 3 bases and J by 7 bases; unmatched bases: 1. Per the germline V gene, CDR1 is KGHSH and CDR2 is LQKENI. DNA for the CDR3: TGTGCCAGCTCACCCGGGACAGGGGGTGAAAAACTGTTTTTT. It encodes CASSPGTGGEKLFF.

The chain combines TRBV5-1 with TRBJ1-4; the D is unclear. Germline CDR1 SGHRS, CDR2 YFSETQ. The length of the CDR3 is 16 residues. V was shortened by 2 bases and J by 7 bases, with 18 bases between the two germline ends. CDR3 protein: CASSFSSPPRGEKLFF. CDR3 nucleotide sequence: TGCGCCAGCAGCTTTTCCTCCCCCCCTCGCGGTGAAAAACTGTTTTTT.

The genes are TRBV6-5 and TRBJ2-1; TRBD2 matches 8 bases. CDR1 is MNHEY, CDR2 SVGAGI, per germline. V shed 7 bases and J 6 bases; nucleotides not matched to a gene: 5. The CDR3 has 13 amino acids. The CDR3 DNA reads as TGTGCCAGCAAAGGACTAGCCCTCAATGAGCAGTTCTTC. Translation: CASKGLALNEQFF.

This clone has a single count. The rearrangement joins TRBV7-9 to TRBJ2-7, with D tentatively TRBD1 (6 bases). The CDR3 totals 14 residues. Trimming left V 1 base short and J 3 bases short, with 10 bases between. The germline V gene encodes CDR1 SEHNR and CDR2 FQNEAQ (reference sequence). CDR3 sequence reads: CASSLGGLDYEQYF. The CDR3 DNA sequence: TGTGCCAGCAGCTTAGGGGGGCTGGACTACGAGCAGTACTTC. Drawing the rest from reference TRBV7-9 and TRBJ2-7, the complete variable domain is DTGVSQNPRHKITKRGQNVTFRCDPISEHNRLYWYRQTLGQGPEFLTYFQNEAQLEKSRLLSDRFSAERPKGSFSTLEIQRTEQGDSAMYLCASSLGGLDYEQYFGPGTRLTVT.

This sequence joins TRBV5-1 and TRBJ2-1, with 11 positions matching TRBD2. Germline V gene sequence: CDR1 SGHRS, CDR2 YFSETQ. With 6 bases clipped from V and 8 bases from J, the junction kept 7 bases outside the gene matches. The CDR3 contains 14 residues. CDR3 sequence reads: CASTHSGGADEQFF. CDR3 nucleotides: TGCGCCAGCACCCATAGCGGGGGGGCGGATGAGCAGTTCTTC.

The chain joins TRBV28 to TRBJ2-7, with 7 nucleotides matching TRBD1. Per the germline V gene, CDR1 is MDHEN and CDR2 is SYDVKM. After removal of 6 bases from V and 3 bases from J, the junction contained 8 bases not matched to a gene. The CDR3 runs to 14 residues. For the CDR3, the DNA is TGTGCCAGCAGACAATGGACAGGAGGCTACGAGCAGTACTTC. It translates to CASRQWTGGYEQYF.

This rearrangement joins TRBV9 to TRBJ2-7; TRBD2 might be the D (6 bases). From germline, CDR1 is SGDLS and CDR2 YYNGEE. The CDR3 is made up of 15 amino acids. V was shortened by 0 bases and J by 0 bases, with 10 bases between the two germline ends. The CDR3 bases are TGTGCCAGCAGCGTAGCGGGAGACCCCTCCTACGAGCAGTACTTC. It is translated as CASSVAGDPSYEQYF.

The chain uses TRBV7-3 and TRBJ2-1; no firm D call. The V and J ends lost 1 base and 8 bases respectively, with 12 bases between them. There are 14 residues in the CDR3. Germline CDR1 is SGHTA and CDR2 is FQGTGA. The CDR3 loop is CASSLSHSSDEQFF. As DNA, the CDR3 is TGTGCCAGCAGCTTAAGTCATAGCAGCGATGAGCAGTTCTTC.

The table lists this clone with a count of one. The chain has TRBV5-4 and TRBJ1-4; 11 nucleotides match TRBD1. CDR1 is SGHNT, CDR2 YYREEE, per germline (reference sequence). The CDR3 spans 16 residues. V shed 4 bases, J shed 2 bases, and the junction held 4 bases outside the gene matches. CDR3 coding DNA: TGTGCCAGCAGCCTTGGGGACAGGGGGACTAATGAAAAACTGTTTTTT. Residues: CASSLGDRGTNEKLFF.

V gene TRBV5-1 combines with J gene TRBJ1-3; 7 positions match TRBD1. Germline CDR1 and CDR2: SGHRS and YFSETQ. Trimming cost V 4 bases and J 0 bases; bases outside gene matches: 19. This CDR3 spans 20 amino acids. For the CDR3, the DNA is TGCGCCAGCAGCCTCCGCCCCCGGGACAGAGATAGAGACTCTGGAAACACCATATATTTT. It codes for CASSLRPRDRDRDSGNTIYF.

J is TRBJ1-1 and V is TRBV6-5; 7 nucleotides align to TRBD1. The CDR3 runs to 13 residues. Germline V gives CDR1 MNHEY, CDR2 SVGAGI. The junction had 3 bases not matched to a gene; V was cut back by 2 bases and J by 6 bases. The CDR3 DNA follows: TGTGCCAGCAGTTACGGTGGGACAGCTGAAGCTTTCTTT. This translates into CASSYGGTAEAFF.

The V and J genes are TRBV5-6 and TRBJ1-5; TRBD1 might be the D (5 bases). Trimming cost V 4 bases and J 3 bases, with 20 bases left between them. The germline gives CDR1 SGHDT, CDR2 YYEEEE. The CDR3 consists of 17 residues. CDR3 in amino acids: CASSVGGLGYPNQPQHF. In DNA form, the CDR3 reads TGTGCCAGCAGCGTGGGGGGACTAGGGTATCCCAATCAGCCCCAGCATTTT. Variable domain in full (rest from reference TRBV5-6 and TRBJ1-5): DAGVTQSPTHLIKTRGQQVTLRCSPKSGHDTVSWYQQALGQGPQFIFQYYEEEERQRGNFPDRFSGHQFPNYSSELNVNALLLGDSALYLCASSVGGLGYPNQPQHFGDGTRLSIL.

In this sample, this clone turned up once. The J gene is TRBJ1-2, the V gene TRBV19; D is undetermined. CDR1 and CDR2 (germline): LNHDA, SQIVND (reference sequence). V was trimmed by 8 bases and J by 2 bases, leaving 12 bases between them. The CDR3 covers 13 residues. CDR3 sequence reads: CASSPGGNYGYTF. In nucleotides, the CDR3 is TGTGCCAGTTCTCCGGGAGGGAACTATGGCTACACCTTC.

The CDR3 bases are TGTGCCAGCAGCTCCCGCCCCCAACTAGCGGGGACCAGAGAAGGGACCCAGTACTTC. This sequence encodes CASSSRPQLAGTREGTQYF. V is TRBV7-8 and J is TRBJ2-5, with 10 nucleotides matching TRBD2. CDR3 length: 19 residues. From germline, CDR1 is SGHVS and CDR2 FQNEAQ. V trimming: 4 bases; J trimming: 7 bases; junction bases outside the gene matches: 21. The complete variable domain, with remaining parts taken from reference TRBV7-8 and TRBJ2-5, reads GAGVSQSPRYKVAKRGQDVALRCDPISGHVSLFWYQQALGQGPEFLTYFQNEAQLDKSGLPSDRFFAERPEGSVSTLKIQRTQQEDSAVYLCASSSRPQLAGTREGTQYFGPGTRLLVL.

This chain links TRBV11-2 with TRBJ2-7; D gene ambiguous. Germline loops: CDR1 SGHAT, CDR2 FQNNGV. The CDR3 extends over 16 amino acids. The V end lost 1 base, the J end lost 3 bases, and 16 bases lay between the germline ends. CDR3 residues: CASSLGLSQSLYEQYF. The CDR3 coding sequence is TGTGCCAGCAGCTTAGGACTCTCCCAGTCCCTCTACGAGCAGTACTTC.